These 8 T cell receptor beta chains were sequenced from one sample in a study of shared clonotypes between healthy human individuals. Clones were sequenced by immunoSEQ multiplex PCR, and TCRdb holds only the in-frame ones, with some missing. The table shows more than 2,000,000 clones, with over 85% occurring only once. The material sequenced was naive CD4+ T cells from PBMCs. Subset denoted: CD45RA+ positively selected. These receptors originate from a man between 18 and 35 years old in good health. Some clones in this sample may be carry-over from other donors' samples.

The chain couples TRBV4-1 to TRBJ1-3; TRBD1 is a possible D gene (5 bases). Trimming left V 4 bases short and J 12 bases short, with 16 bases between. CDR3 length equals 13 residues. From germline, CDR1 is MGHRA and CDR2 YSYEKL. CDR3 sequence: CASSPLSGTFIYF. The CDR3 nucleotides are TGCGCCAGCAGCCCCCTCTCTGGGACCTTCATATATTTT.

The genes are TRBV25-1 and TRBJ1-6; D unresolved. V lost 7 bases to trimming and J lost 2 bases, with 12 bases between them. The CDR3 has 15 residues. Germline values: CDR1 MGHDK, CDR2 SYGVNS. CDR3 sequence: CASKASGAYNSPLHF. The DNA of the CDR3 is TGTGCCAGCAAGGCCTCTGGAGCCTATAATTCACCCCTCCACTTT.

The chain has TRBV18 and TRBJ1-6, with D uncertain. From germline, CDR1 is KGHSH and CDR2 LQKENI. CDR3 length: 12 residues. V lost 3 bases and J 18 bases, leaving 15 bases between the germline ends. The CDR3 sequence: CASSPDGVGSHF. As DNA, the CDR3 is TGTGCCAGCTCACCGGACGGCGTAGGGTCCCACTTT.

V usage is TRBV5-1 and J usage is TRBJ2-3; no clear D. Germline CDR1 reads SGHRS; CDR2 reads YFSETQ. V lost 3 bases and J 5 bases, leaving 13 bases between the germline ends. The CDR3 consists of 14 residues. CDR3 coding DNA: TGCGCCAGCAGCTCCCAAATGGTGGTAGATACGCAGTATTTT. Residues: CASSSQMVVDTQYF.

This clone was recorded a few times. The V call is TRBV4-1, the J call TRBJ1-5; D remains unclear. Trimming removed 3 bases at V and 0 bases at J, with 6 bases between. The CDR3 runs 14 residues. Per the germline V gene, CDR1 is MGHRA and CDR2 is YSYEKL. The CDR3 here is CASSHVFSNQPQHF. CDR3 sequence (DNA): TGCGCCAGCAGCCATGTGTTTAGCAATCAGCCCCAGCATTTT.

The rearrangement links TRBV7-6 to TRBJ2-2; no reliable D call. The germline V gene has CDR1 SGHVS and CDR2 FNYEAQ. CDR3 length: 14 residues. The V end was cut by 4 bases, the J end by 6 bases, with 12 bases between. Here the CDR3 reads CASSYPQVPGELFF. CDR3 coding DNA: TGTGCCAGCAGCTACCCCCAGGTCCCCGGGGAGCTGTTTTTT.

This clone was seen more than once but under ten times. The chain couples TRBV5-4 to TRBJ2-7; TRBD2 aligns across 11 bases. J lost 5 bases, V lost 4 bases, and 5 bases had no gene match. The CDR3 has 14 residues. The V gene's germline CDR1 is SGHNT and CDR2 YYREEE (reference sequence). The CDR3 coding sequence is TGTGCCAGCAGCAGCGGGGGACTAGCGGACGAGCAGTACTTC. Translation gives CASSSGGLADEQYF.

The chain carries TRBV7-6 and TRBJ2-5; D possibly corresponds to TRBD2 (5 bases). There are 16 residues in the CDR3. Per the germline V gene, CDR1 is SGHVS and CDR2 is FNYEAQ. V shed 7 bases and J shed 5 bases, with 23 bases lying between them. CDR3 amino acids: CASTLAGGSGSETQYF. The CDR3 DNA sequence: TGTGCCAGCACCTTGGCAGGTGGGAGTGGTTCCGAGACCCAGTACTTC.